This entry lists 6 T cell receptor beta chains sequenced from one sample in a study of T-cell memory formation after mild COVID-19. TCRdb independently ran MiXCR on the 5' RACE reads; one entry per CDR3 protein. This sample has 300,000 to 400,000 distinct CDR3 sequences, with roughly an eighth found just once. The specimen was PBMCs or a T cell subset sorted from them (not recorded which). The receptors derive from a man aged 18 to 29 who had mild COVID-19 (a few samples of this study predate the infection). Cell type and time point are not known.

A note on this clonotype: One end of the junction does not line up with germline, which may come from a read error. The chain uses TRBV11-1 and TRBJ2-3, with D perhaps given as TRBD1 or TRBD2 (5 bases each). The CDR3 covers 15 residues. From germline, CDR1 is SGHAT and CDR2 FQDESV (reference sequence). The CDR3 is CASSVAGTAGDTQYF. The DNA of the CDR3 is TGTGCCAGCAGCGTAGCCGGGACCGCCGGGGATACGCAGTATTTT.

This clonotype showed up just a few times. The chain has TRBV12-3 or TRBV12-4 and TRBJ1-6, with D possibly matching TRBD1 (5 bases). Trimming took off 3 bases at V and 7 bases at J, with 10 bases between the two ends. This CDR3 contains 14 residues. The CDR3 protein is CASSFARENSPLHF. The CDR3 DNA is TGTGCCAGCAGTTTTGCCAGGGAAAATTCACCCCTCCACTTT.

The CDR3: CATSDTRQGEKLFF. CDR3 nucleotides: TGTGCCACCAGTGATACCCGACAGGGCGAAAAACTGTTTTTT. V usage is TRBV24-1 and J usage is TRBJ1-4; 7 nucleotides agree with TRBD1. This CDR3 has 14 amino acids. CDR1 and CDR2 (germline): KGHDR, SFDVKD. The V and J ends lost 3 bases and 8 bases, in that order; junction bases with no gene match: 5.

The gene calls are TRBV5-1 and TRBJ2-3; possibly TRBD2 for D (6 bases). This CDR3 is built from 16 residues. Deletions cut 0 bases from V and 2 bases from J, with 13 bases between. The germline gives CDR1 SGHRS, CDR2 YFSETQ. In DNA form, the CDR3 reads TGCGCCAGCAGCTTGGCACTAGCCTTTTACACAGATACGCAGTATTTT. Amino acid sequence: CASSLALAFYTDTQYF. Full variable domain (missing parts from reference TRBV5-1 and TRBJ2-3): KAGVTQTPRYLIKTRGQQVTLSCSPISGHRSVSWYQQTPGQGLQFLFEYFSETQRNKGNFPGRFSGRQFSNSRSEMNVSTLELGDSALYLCASSLALAFYTDTQYFGPGTRLTVL.

The rearrangement uses TRBV4-1 and TRBJ1-1; D is unresolved. Trimming left V 4 bases short and J 4 bases short, with 13 bases between. The length of the CDR3 is 14 residues. The germline V gene has CDR1 MGHRA and CDR2 YSYEKL. The CDR3 coding sequence is TGCGCCAGCAGCCTACCAAACCAGGCCACTGAAGCTTTCTTT. It codes for CASSLPNQATEAFF.

This clonotype was observed a few times. The chain couples TRBV5-1 to TRBJ1-5, with a tentative D call TRBD1 (6 bases). The CDR3 covers 14 residues. The ends were cut back, 0 bases at V and 6 bases at J, with 10 bases in the middle. Per the germline V gene, CDR1 is SGHRS and CDR2 is YFSETQ. CDR3 amino acids: CASSLVGGSQPQHF. CDR3 nucleotides: TGCGCCAGCAGCTTGGTTGGGGGCAGTCAGCCCCAGCATTTT.